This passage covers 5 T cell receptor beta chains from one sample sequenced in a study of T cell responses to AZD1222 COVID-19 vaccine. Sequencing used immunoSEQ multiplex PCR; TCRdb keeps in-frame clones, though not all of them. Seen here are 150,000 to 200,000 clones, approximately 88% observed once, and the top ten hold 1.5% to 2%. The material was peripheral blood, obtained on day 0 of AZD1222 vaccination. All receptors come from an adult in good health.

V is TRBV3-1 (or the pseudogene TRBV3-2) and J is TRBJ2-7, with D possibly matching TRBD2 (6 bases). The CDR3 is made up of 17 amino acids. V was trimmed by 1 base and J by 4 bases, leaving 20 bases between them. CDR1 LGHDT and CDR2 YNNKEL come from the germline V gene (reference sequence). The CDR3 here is CASSQGGWGGAGYEQYF. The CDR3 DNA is TGTGCCAGCAGCCAAGGGGGTTGGGGAGGAGCTGGGTACGAGCAGTACTTC.

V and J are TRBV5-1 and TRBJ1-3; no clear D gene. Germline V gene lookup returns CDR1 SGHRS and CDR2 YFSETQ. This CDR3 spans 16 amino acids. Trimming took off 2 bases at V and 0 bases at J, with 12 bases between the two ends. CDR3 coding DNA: TGCGCCAGCAGCTTCAAGACGGGGAACTCTGGAAACACCATATATTTT. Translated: CASSFKTGNSGNTIYF.

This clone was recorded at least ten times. Written as DNA, the CDR3 is TGCGCCAGCAGCTTAAGGACAGGGGGTACCTACGAGCAGTACTTC. It codes for CASSLRTGGTYEQYF. The J gene is TRBJ2-7, the V gene TRBV5-1; TRBD1 agrees at 10 bases. CDR1 is SGHRS, CDR2 YFSETQ, per germline. CDR3 length: 15 residues. J was trimmed by 2 bases and V by 2 bases; bases with no gene match: 4.

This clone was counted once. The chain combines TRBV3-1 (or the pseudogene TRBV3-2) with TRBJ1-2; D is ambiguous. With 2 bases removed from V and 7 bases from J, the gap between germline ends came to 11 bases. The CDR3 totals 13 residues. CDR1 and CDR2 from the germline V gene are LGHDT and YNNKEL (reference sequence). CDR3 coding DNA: TGTGCCAGCAGCCAACTTATAGACGGTGGCTACACCTTC. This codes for CASSQLIDGGYTF.

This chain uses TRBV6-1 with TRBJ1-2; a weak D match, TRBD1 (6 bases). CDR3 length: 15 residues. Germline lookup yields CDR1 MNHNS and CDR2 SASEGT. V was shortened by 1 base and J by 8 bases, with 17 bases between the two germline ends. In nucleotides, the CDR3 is TGTGCCAGCAGTGAAGAAGGGTCAGGGGCTCGGGGCTACACCTTC. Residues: CASSEEGSGARGYTF.